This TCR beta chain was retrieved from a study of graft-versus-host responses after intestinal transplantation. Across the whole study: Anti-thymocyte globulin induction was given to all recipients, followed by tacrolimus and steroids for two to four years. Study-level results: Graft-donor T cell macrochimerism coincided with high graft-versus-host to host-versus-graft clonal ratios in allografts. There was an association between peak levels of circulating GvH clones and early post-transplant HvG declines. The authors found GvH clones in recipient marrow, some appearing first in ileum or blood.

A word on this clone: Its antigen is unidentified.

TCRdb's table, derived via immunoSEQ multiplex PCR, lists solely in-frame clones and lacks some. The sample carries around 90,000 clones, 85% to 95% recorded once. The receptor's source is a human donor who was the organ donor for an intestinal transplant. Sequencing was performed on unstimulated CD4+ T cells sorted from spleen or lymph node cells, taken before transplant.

The CDR3 DNA is TGCGCCAGCAGCCGGTTTGGAAGCGGGGGGGCTGGAGAGACCCAGTACTTC. Translating gives CASSRFGSGGAGETQYF. The gene calls are TRBV5-1 and TRBJ2-5; 10 nucleotides align to TRBD2. Germline V lookup: CDR1 SGHRS, CDR2 YFSETQ. The CDR3 loop spans 17 amino acids. Trimming removed 4 bases from V and 4 bases from J; junction bases left unmatched: 13.